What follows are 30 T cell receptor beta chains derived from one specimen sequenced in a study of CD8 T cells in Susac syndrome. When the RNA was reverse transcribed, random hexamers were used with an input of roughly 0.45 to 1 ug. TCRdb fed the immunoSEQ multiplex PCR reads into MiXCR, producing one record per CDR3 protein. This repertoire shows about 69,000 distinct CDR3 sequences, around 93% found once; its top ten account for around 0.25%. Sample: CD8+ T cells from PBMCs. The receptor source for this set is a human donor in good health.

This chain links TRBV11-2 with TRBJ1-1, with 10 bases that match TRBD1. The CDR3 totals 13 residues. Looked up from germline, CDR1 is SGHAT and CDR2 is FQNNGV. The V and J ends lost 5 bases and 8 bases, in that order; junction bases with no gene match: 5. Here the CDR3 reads CASSQTGGKEAFF. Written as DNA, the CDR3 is TGTGCCAGCAGCCAGACAGGGGGCAAGGAAGCTTTCTTT.

The chain's CDR3 is CASSLGGLAGATQYF. In DNA form, the CDR3 reads TGTGCCAGCAGCTTAGGGGGACTAGCGGGTGCGACCCAGTACTTC. The chain has TRBV7-9 and TRBJ2-5; the match to TRBD2 covers 12 bases. J gave up 7 bases and V 1 base, and 4 bases lay outside the gene matches. The CDR3 is 15 amino acids. Per the germline V gene, CDR1 is SEHNR and CDR2 is FQNEAQ (reference sequence).

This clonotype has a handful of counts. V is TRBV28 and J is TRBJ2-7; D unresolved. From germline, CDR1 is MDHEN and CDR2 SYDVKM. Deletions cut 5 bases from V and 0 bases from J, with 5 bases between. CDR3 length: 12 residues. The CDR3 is CASSLGSYEQYF. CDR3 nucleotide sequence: TGTGCCAGCAGTCTGGGCTCCTACGAGCAGTACTTC.

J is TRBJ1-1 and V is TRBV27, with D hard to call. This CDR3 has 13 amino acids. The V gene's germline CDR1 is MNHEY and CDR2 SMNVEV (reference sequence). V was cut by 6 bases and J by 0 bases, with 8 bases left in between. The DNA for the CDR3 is TGTGCCAGCAGCGATTGGGTGAACACTGAAGCTTTCTTT. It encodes CASSDWVNTEAFF.

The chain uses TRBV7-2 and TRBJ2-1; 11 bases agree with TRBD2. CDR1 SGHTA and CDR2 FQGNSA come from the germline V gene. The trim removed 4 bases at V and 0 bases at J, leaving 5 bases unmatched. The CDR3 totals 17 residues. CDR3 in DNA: TGTGCCAGCAGCTCTAGCGGGGGGCCCAGCTCCTACAATGAGCAGTTCTTC. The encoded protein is CASSSSGGPSSYNEQFF.

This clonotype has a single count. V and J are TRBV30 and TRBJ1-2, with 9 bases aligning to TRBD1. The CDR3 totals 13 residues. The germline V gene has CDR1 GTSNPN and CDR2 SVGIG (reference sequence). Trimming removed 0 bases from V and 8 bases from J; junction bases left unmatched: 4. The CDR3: CAWSVQGAEGYTF. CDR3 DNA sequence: TGTGCCTGGAGTGTACAGGGGGCGGAGGGCTACACCTTC.

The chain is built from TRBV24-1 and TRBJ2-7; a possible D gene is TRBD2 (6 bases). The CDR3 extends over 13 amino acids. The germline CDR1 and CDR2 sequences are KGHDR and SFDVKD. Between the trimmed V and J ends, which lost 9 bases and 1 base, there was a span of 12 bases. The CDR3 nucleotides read TGTGCCACCTCAGGGACTGGATCCTACGAGCAGTACTTC. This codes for CATSGTGSYEQYF.

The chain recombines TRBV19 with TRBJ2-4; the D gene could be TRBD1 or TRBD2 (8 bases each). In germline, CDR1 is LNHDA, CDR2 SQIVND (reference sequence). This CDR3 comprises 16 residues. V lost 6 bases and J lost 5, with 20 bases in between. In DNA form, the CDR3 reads TGTGCCAGTAGGGATAGCGGGACAGGAGACGAAAACATTCAGTACTTC. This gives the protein CASRDSGTGDENIQYF.

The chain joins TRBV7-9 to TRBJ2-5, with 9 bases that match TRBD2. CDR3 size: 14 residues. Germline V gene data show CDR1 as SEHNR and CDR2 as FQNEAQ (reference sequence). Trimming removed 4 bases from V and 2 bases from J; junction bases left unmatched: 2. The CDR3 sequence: CASSSSGAQETQYF. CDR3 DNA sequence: TGTGCCAGCAGCTCTAGCGGGGCACAAGAGACCCAGTACTTC.

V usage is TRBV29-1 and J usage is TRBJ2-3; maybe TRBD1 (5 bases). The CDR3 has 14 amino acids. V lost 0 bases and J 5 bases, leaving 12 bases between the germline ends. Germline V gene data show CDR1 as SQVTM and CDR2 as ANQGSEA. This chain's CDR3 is CSVEDWSTEDTQYF. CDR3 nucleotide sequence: TGCAGCGTTGAAGATTGGTCGACAGAAGATACGCAGTATTTT.

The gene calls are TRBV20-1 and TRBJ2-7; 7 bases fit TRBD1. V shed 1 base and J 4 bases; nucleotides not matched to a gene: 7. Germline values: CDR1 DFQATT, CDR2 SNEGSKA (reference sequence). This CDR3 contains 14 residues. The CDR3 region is CSARATGRSYEQYF. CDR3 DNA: TGCAGTGCTAGAGCGACAGGGCGAAGTTACGAGCAGTACTTC.

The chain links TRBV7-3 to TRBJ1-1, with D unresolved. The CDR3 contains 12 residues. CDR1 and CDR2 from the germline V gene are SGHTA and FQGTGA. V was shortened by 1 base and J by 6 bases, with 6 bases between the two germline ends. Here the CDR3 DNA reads TGTGCCAGCAGCTTAAAAGGTTCTGAAGCTTTCTTT. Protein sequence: CASSLKGSEAFF.

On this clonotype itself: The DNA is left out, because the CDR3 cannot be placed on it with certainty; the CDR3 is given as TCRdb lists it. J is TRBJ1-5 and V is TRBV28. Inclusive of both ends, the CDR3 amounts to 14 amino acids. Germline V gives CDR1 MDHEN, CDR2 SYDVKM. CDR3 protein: CASSSSGGDQPQHF.

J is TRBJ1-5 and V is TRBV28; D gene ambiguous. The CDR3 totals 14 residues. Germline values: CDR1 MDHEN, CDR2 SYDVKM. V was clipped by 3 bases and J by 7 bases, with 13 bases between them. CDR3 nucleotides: TGTGCCAGCAGTTTCGAGGGAGGTGGCCAGCCCCAGCATTTT. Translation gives CASSFEGGGQPQHF.

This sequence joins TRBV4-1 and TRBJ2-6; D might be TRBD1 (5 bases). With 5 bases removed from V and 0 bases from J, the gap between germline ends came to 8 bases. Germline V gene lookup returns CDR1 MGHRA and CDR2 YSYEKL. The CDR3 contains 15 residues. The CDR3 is CASSFRDSGANVLTF. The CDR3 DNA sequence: TGCGCCAGCAGCTTCAGGGACTCTGGGGCCAACGTCCTGACTTTC.

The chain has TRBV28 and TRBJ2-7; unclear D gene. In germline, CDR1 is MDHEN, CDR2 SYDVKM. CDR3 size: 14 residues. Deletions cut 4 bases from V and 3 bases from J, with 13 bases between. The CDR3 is CASSSRPTHYEQYV. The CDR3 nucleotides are TGTGCCAGCAGTTCCCGTCCAACCCACTACGAGCAGTACGTC.

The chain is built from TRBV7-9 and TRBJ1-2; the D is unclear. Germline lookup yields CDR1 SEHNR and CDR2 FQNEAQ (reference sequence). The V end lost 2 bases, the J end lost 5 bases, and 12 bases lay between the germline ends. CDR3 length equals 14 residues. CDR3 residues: CASSLMVGPYGYTF. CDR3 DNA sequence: TGTGCCAGCAGCTTAATGGTCGGACCGTATGGCTACACCTTC.

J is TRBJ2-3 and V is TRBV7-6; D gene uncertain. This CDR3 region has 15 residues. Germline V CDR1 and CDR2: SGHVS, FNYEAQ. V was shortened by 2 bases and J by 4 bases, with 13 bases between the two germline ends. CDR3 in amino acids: CASSLSERWADTQYF. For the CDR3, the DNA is TGTGCCAGCAGCTTAAGTGAGCGATGGGCAGATACGCAGTATTTT.

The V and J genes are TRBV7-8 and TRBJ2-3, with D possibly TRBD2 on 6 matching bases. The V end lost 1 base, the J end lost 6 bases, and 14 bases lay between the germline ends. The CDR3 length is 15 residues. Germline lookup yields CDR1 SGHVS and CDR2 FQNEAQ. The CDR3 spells CASSLVRGPGDTQYF. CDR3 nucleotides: TGTGCCAGCAGCTTAGTGCGGGGTCCGGGGGATACGCAGTATTTT. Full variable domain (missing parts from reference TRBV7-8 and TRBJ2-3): GAGVSQSPRYKVAKRGQDVALRCDPISGHVSLFWYQQALGQGPEFLTYFQNEAQLDKSGLPSDRFFAERPEGSVSTLKIQRTQQEDSAVYLCASSLVRGPGDTQYFGPGTRLTVL.

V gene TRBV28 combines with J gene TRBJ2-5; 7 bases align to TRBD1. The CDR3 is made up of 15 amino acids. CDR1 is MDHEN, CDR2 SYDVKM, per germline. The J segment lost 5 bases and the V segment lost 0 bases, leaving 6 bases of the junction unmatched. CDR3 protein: CASSLWTGSGETQYF. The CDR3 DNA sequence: TGTGCCAGCAGTTTATGGACAGGGAGTGGGGAGACCCAGTACTTC.

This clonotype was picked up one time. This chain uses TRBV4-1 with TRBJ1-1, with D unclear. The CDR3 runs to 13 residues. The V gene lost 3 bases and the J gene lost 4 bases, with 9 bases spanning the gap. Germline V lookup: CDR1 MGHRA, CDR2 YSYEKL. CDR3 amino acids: CASSHGVGTEAFF. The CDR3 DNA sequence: TGCGCCAGCAGCCATGGGGTGGGCACTGAAGCTTTCTTT.

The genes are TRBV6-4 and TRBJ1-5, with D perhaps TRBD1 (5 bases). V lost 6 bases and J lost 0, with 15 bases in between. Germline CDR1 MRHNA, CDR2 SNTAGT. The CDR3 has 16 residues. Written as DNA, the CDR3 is TGTGCCAGCAGCCTCGGGGGGGTCGTTAGCAATCAGCCCCAGCATTTT. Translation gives CASSLGGVVSNQPQHF.

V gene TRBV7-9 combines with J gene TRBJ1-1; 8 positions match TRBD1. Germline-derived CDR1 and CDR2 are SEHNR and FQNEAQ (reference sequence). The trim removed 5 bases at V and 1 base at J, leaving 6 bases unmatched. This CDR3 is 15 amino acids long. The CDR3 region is CASSLLGQGNTEAFF. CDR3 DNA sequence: TGTGCCAGCAGCCTGCTTGGACAGGGGAACACTGAAGCTTTCTTT.

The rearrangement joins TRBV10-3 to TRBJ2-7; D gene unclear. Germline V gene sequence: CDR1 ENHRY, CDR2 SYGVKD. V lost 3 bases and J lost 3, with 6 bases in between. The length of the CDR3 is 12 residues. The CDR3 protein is CAISDRSYEQYF. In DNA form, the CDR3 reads TGTGCCATCAGTGACAGGAGCTACGAGCAGTACTTC.

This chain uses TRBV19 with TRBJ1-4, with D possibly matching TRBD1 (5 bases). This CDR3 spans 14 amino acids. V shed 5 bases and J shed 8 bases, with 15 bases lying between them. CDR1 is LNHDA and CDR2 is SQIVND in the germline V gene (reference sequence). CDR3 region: CASSRGRAAEKLFF. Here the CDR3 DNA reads TGTGCCAGTAGTCGGGGACGGGCCGCGGAAAAACTGTTTTTT.

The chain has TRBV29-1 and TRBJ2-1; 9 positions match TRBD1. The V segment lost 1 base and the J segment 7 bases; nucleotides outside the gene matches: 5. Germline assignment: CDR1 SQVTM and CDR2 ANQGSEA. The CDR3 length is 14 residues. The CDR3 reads CSVEGRDRENEQFF. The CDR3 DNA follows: TGCAGCGTTGAAGGCCGGGACAGGGAGAATGAGCAGTTCTTC.

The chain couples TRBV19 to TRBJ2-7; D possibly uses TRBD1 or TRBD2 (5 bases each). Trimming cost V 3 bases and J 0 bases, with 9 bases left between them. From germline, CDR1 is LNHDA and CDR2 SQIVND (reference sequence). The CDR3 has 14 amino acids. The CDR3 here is CASSMGTDSYEQYF. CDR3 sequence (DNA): TGTGCCAGTAGTATGGGGACGGACTCCTACGAGCAGTACTTC.

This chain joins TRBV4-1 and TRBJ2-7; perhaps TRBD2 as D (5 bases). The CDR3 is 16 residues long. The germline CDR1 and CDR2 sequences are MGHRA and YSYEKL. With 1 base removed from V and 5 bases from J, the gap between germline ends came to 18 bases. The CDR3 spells CASSQGGWGKSDEQYF. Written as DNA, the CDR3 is TGCGCCAGCAGCCAAGGCGGGTGGGGAAAGTCGGACGAGCAGTACTTC.

Here the CDR3 reads CASSLYGLAGVQDTQYF. CDR3 nucleotide sequence: TGTGCCAGCAGTCTATACGGACTAGCGGGGGTGCAAGATACGCAGTATTTT. The chain is built from TRBV6-1 and TRBJ2-3; 13 nucleotides agree with TRBD2. J was trimmed by 5 bases and V by 5 bases; bases with no gene match: 10. The germline V gene encodes CDR1 MNHNS and CDR2 SASEGT. The CDR3 extends over 17 amino acids.

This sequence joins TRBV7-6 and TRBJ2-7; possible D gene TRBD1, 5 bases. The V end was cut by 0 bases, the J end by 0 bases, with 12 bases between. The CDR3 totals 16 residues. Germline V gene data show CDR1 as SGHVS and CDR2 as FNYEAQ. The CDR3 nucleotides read TGTGCCAGCAGCTTAGCGACAGCTTTAAGCTCCTACGAGCAGTACTTC. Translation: CASSLATALSSYEQYF.